These 2 T cell receptor beta chains share one sample of origin, sequenced in a study of CD8+ T cells in alopecia areata. Investigators isolated RNA and reverse transcribed it into cDNA to act as the sequencing template. Repertoires were generated with immunoSEQ multiplex PCR, while TCRdb's copy carries only in-frame clones and drops some. Of 120,000 or so clones listed, roughly 58% are singletons. The treatment denotes: oral pan-JAK inhibitor, 5-10 mg twice daily. This specimen was CD8+ T cells sorted from blood, taken at week 4, from a patient treated with tofacitinib. These receptors originate from a human donor with alopecia areata.

A few counts support this clone. This chain joins TRBV28 and TRBJ2-6; 8 bases agree with TRBD1. The germline V gene encodes CDR1 MDHEN and CDR2 SYDVKM. This CDR3 has 19 amino acids. V was clipped by 8 bases and J by 0 bases; unmatched bases: 15. The CDR3 DNA follows: TGTGCCAGCCATTCGGACAGGGAGGCATACTACTCTGGGGCCAACGTCCTGACTTTC. This codes for CASHSDREAYYSGANVLTF.

The chain is built from TRBV7-6 and TRBJ2-3, with D possibly TRBD1 on 5 matching bases. V dropped 5 bases and J dropped 5 bases, with 8 bases sitting between them. The CDR3 runs to 12 residues. Germline V lookup: CDR1 SGHVS, CDR2 FNYEAQ. CDR3 residues: CASSLREDTQYF. CDR3 bases: TGTGCCAGCAGCCTCAGGGAAGATACGCAGTATTTT. Together with reference TRBV7-6 and TRBJ2-3, the CDR3 gives the full variable domain: GAGVSQSPRYKVTKRGQDVALRCDPISGHVSLYWYRQALGQGPEFLTYFNYEAQQDKSGLPNDRFSAERPEGSISTLTIQRTEQRDSAMYRCASSLREDTQYFGPGTRLTVL.